The rows below give T cell receptor beta chains drawn from one sample of a study of Ad26.COV2.S vaccination and SARS-CoV-2 variants. Here immunoSEQ multiplex PCR was the method, and the copy in TCRdb shows in-frame clones only, minus some. Among 300,000 to 400,000 clones listed, around 84% were seen once. This specimen consisted of peripheral blood, obtained in a trial of Ad26.COV2.S vaccine versus placebo. These receptors all come from a person aged 18 to 59 who received the Ad26.COV2.S COVID-19 vaccine or a placebo. The CDR3 runs from the conserved cysteine through the conserved F or W. A D gene is named only where the DNA matches it firmly. Clone size appears in some rows only: once, few, many, or a class for an expanded clone.

j_gene,abundance,d_gene,v_gene,CDR3nt,CDR3aa
TRBJ1-5,NA,NA,TRBV7-2,TGTGCCAGCAGCTCCGTAGCAGGGGCCGCGGGCAATCAGCCCCAGCATTTT,CASSSVAGAAGNQPQHF
TRBJ2-3,NA,TRBD1,TRBV12-5,TGTGCTAGTGGCCCCGACAGGGTAACGCAGTATTTT,CASGPDRVTQYF
TRBJ2-5,NA,NA,TRBV7-2,TGTGCCAGCAGCTTAGTAGTTAGGGAGACCCAGTACTTC,CASSLVVRETQYF
TRBJ2-1,few,TRBD1,TRBV3-1/TRBV3-2,TGTGCCAGCAGCCAAAGGGACAGGCCCTACAATGAGCAGTTCTTC,CASSQRDRPYNEQFF
TRBJ1-5,few,TRBD1,TRBV7-2,TGTGCCAGCAGCTTATCGCCCGCAGGGGGACAGCCCCAGCATTTT,CASSLSPAGGQPQHF
TRBJ2-2,few,TRBD1,TRBV10-1,TGCGCCAGCAGTGAGTCCAGGGGGTCCGGGGAGCTGTTTTTT,CASSESRGSGELFF
TRBJ1-1,NA,TRBD1,TRBV6-5,TGTGCCAGCAGTCAGACAGGGGGCTCGACTGAAGCTTTCTTT,CASSQTGGSTEAFF
TRBJ1-1,NA,TRBD1,TRBV30,TGTGCCTGGTTCCAGACAGGGGGCGGATTTGAAGCTTTCTTT,CAWFQTGGGFEAFF
TRBJ1-3,NA,NA,TRBV7-9,TGTGCCGCAAAGAGCTCTGGAAACACCATATATTTT,CAAKSSGNTIYF
TRBJ1-4,NA,NA,TRBV14,TGTGCCAGCAGCCGGGCAGAGAATGAAAAACTGTTTTTT,CASSRAENEKLFF
TRBJ2-3,NA,NA,TRBV19,TGTGCCACCACAAGGGGTGGGCGGACTAGCACAGATACGCAGTATTTT,CATTRGGRTSTDTQYF
TRBJ1-6,NA,NA,TRBV28,TGTGCCAGCAGGCTGGACCTGGGGAATTCACCCCTCCACTTT,CASRLDLGNSPLHF
TRBJ2-3,NA,NA,TRBV25-1,TGTGCCAGCAGTGAAGCTTCACGGGGCACAGATACGCAGTATTTT,CASSEASRGTDTQYF
TRBJ2-7,once,NA,TRBV3-1/TRBV3-2,TGTGCCAGCAGCCAAGTAACCGAGCAGTACTTC,CASSQVTEQYF
TRBJ2-5,NA,NA,TRBV18,TGTGCCAGCTCACCACCGTCCCAGCAAGAGACCCAGTACTTC,CASSPPSQQETQYF
TRBJ2-6,NA,NA,TRBV2,TGTGCCAGCAGAGCCTGGACCGGGGGGACAGTCATCTCTGGGGCCAACGTCCTGACTTTC,CASRAWTGGTVISGANVLTF
TRBJ2-3,NA,NA,TRBV30,TGTGCCTGGGGCTCAGGGTATGGCACAGATACGCAGTATTTT,CAWGSGYGTDTQYF
TRBJ1-5,NA,TRBD1,TRBV4-1,TGCGCCAGCGGCAGGACAGGGATAAATCAGCCTCAGCATTTT,CASGRTGINQPQHF
TRBJ2-7,NA,NA,TRBV7-2,TGTGCCAGCAGCTTAGGGGGAGGAGGGACCGGCGAGCAGTACTTC,CASSLGGGGTGEQYF
TRBJ1-5,NA,NA,TRBV7-2,TGTGCCAGCAGCTTAGGTAGCAGCCATCAGCCCCAGCATTTT,CASSLGSSHQPQHF
TRBJ2-2,NA,NA,TRBV29-1,TGCAGCGTTGAACGGGTAACCGGGGAGCTGTTTTTT,CSVERVTGELFF
TRBJ2-5,NA,TRBD1,TRBV3-1/TRBV3-2,TGTGCCAGCAGCCGTGGTCTACAGGGGCCAGAGACCCAGTACTTC,CASSRGLQGPETQYF
TRBJ2-6,NA,TRBD1,TRBV7-9,TGTGCCAGCAGCCTGGGACAGCCAAATGCTGGGGCCAACGTCCTGACTTTC,CASSLGQPNAGANVLTF
TRBJ2-1,NA,TRBD2,TRBV2,TGTGCCAGCAGACTGACTAGCGGGGGGGCCCCCTACAATGAGCAGTTCTTC,CASRLTSGGAPYNEQFF
TRBJ1-1,once,NA,TRBV29-1,TGCAGCGTTGAATGGTTTGGGGCAGGCCCAACCAACACTGAAGCTTTCTTT,CSVEWFGAGPTNTEAFF
TRBJ2-7,NA,NA,TRBV5-6,TGTGCCAGCAGCTTGGGGTCGGTATACGAGCAGTACTTC,CASSLGSVYEQYF
TRBJ2-7,NA,NA,TRBV9,TGTGCCAGCAGCCCCATGACTAGTGGCGAGCAGTACTTC,CASSPMTSGEQYF
TRBJ2-2,NA,NA,TRBV24-1,TGTGCCATAAGCGGTACCACCGGGGAGCTGTTTTTT,CAISGTTGELFF
TRBJ2-7,NA,TRBD1,TRBV6-5,TGTGCCACCATGACAGGGGGCCAAATCTACGAGCAGTACTTC,CATMTGGQIYEQYF
TRBJ2-1,NA,TRBD2,TRBV11-2,TGTGCCAGCAGCGGCTATAGCGGGAGGGCCAGGGAAGAGCAGTTCTTC,CASSGYSGRAREEQFF
TRBJ1-4,NA,TRBD1,TRBV7-2,TGTGCCAGCAGCGCGGGACAGGGGGCTTATGAAAAACTGTTTTTT,CASSAGQGAYEKLFF
TRBJ2-1,NA,NA,TRBV25-1,TGTGCCAGCAGTGAATTCGGGACACAGCAGTTCTTC,CASSEFGTQQFF
TRBJ1-2,NA,TRBD1,TRBV9,TGTGCCAGCAGCTCCGGGACAGGGGCTGGCTATGGCTACACCTTC,CASSSGTGAGYGYTF
TRBJ2-5,NA,NA,TRBV5-1,TGCGCCAGCAGCTTGTCTCCCTTAGGAGACCAAGAGACCCAGTACTTC,CASSLSPLGDQETQYF
TRBJ2-3,few,NA,TRBV29-1,TGCAGCGTTGGGTCGGGGGGACAGGCCCTCAGGAATACGCAGTATTTT,CSVGSGGQALRNTQYF
TRBJ1-4,NA,NA,TRBV7-9,TGTGCCAGCAGCCCACCGGGGGGACTTAATGAAAAACTGTTTTTT,CASSPPGGLNEKLFF
TRBJ2-7,NA,NA,TRBV5-1,TGCGCCAGCAGCCCCGGGACACTAGAGCAGTACTTC,CASSPGTLEQYF
TRBJ2-3,NA,NA,TRBV5-6,TGTGCCAGCAGCCCGGGACGGGAGCATGCAGATACGCAGTATTTT,CASSPGREHADTQYF
TRBJ2-3,NA,NA,TRBV5-5,TGTGCCAGCAGCTTGGGGACTAGCACAGATACGCAGTATTTT,CASSLGTSTDTQYF
TRBJ1-1,NA,TRBD1,TRBV7-8,TGTGCCAGCAGCTTAGGCTGGGGGACAGGGTCCTCTACTTTTATGAACACTGAAGCTTTCTTT,CASSLGWGTGSSTFMNTEAFF
TRBJ2-2,few,TRBD1,TRBV10-3,TGTGCCATCAGTACCGGGACAGGGAATATAGCCGGGGAGCTGTTTTTT,CAISTGTGNIAGELFF
TRBJ1-6,few,NA,TRBV18,TGTGCCAGCTCGGAGCTCGAGGGACGCGGGAATAATTCACCCCTCCACTTT,CASSELEGRGNNSPLHF
TRBJ2-7,NA,TRBD1,TRBV24-1,TGTGCCACCAGTGACAGGAACAGGGGGAACAGCTCCTACGAGCAGTACTTC,CATSDRNRGNSSYEQYF